This T cell receptor beta chain was sequenced in a study of CD8+ T cells in alopecia areata. Study information: Tofacitinib was given for 6 to 18 months, then stopped for 6 months. General observations from the study: Although TCR sharing was seen in mice, sharing across patients was less clear, possibly for HLA-related reasons.

A word on this clone: What it binds is unknown.

This CDR3 contains 11 residues. Germline assignment: CDR1 SGHDN and CDR2 FVKESK. V was trimmed by 1 base and J by 6 bases, leaving 4 bases between them. As the sequencing template, cDNA was produced by extracting RNA and reverse transcribing it. The assay was immunoSEQ multiplex PCR, and TCRdb's table has in-frame clones only and misses some. Of 4,000 to 5,500 clones in the sample, around 93% are singletons; the top ten hold roughly 21%. Treatment given: oral pan-JAK inhibitor, 5-10 mg twice daily. Researchers took lesional scalp punch biopsies and peripheral blood from people who were alopecia areata patients.

This sample comprised skin, obtained at week 4, from a patient treated with tofacitinib. This clonotype originated in a human donor with alopecia areata. The chain carries TRBV14 and TRBJ2-7; unclear D gene. Here the CDR3 DNA reads TGTGCCAGCAGCCAAGTGGGCGAGCAGTACTTC. It specifies CASSQVGEQYF.